This T cell receptor beta chain comes out of a study of blood T cell repertoires in COVID-19. Study-level background: The United States, Italy and Spain provided the acute and convalescent COVID-19 samples. T cells, B-cell-depleted T cells, or PBMCs supplied cDNA or gDNA.

Germline V gene data show CDR1 as KGHSH and CDR2 as LQKENI. Trimming cost V 3 bases and J 0 bases, with 9 bases left between them. This CDR3 comprises 15 residues. As originally analysed: Reference gene primers were amplified, and this amplification served to estimate nucleated cell counts. TCRdb's copy holds only in-frame clones and misses some; the assay was immunoSEQ multiplex PCR. The DNA was the basis for D and trimming; V, J and clone size are from that table. The data contain 25,000 to 35,000 clones, roughly nine tenths of them singletons. The V call is TRBV18, the J call TRBJ1-3; tentatively, D is TRBD1 (5 bases). The TCR originated in a human donor in a cohort sampled during active COVID-19. Sequencing input: peripheral blood. This chain's CDR3 is CASSPQGVSGNTIYF. The CDR3 nucleotides read TGTGCCAGCTCACCTCAAGGGGTCTCTGGAAACACCATATATTTT.